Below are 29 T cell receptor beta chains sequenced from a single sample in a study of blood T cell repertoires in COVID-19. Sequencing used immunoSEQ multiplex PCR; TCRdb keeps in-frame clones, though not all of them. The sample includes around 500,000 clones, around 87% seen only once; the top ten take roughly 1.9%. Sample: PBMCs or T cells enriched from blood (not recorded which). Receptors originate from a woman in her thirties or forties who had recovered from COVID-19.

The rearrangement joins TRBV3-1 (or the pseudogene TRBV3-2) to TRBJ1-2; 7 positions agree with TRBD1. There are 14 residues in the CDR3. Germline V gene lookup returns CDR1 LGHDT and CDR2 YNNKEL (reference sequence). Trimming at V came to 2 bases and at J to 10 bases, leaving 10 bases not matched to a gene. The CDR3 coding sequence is TGTGCCAGCAGCCAACGACAGGGTCAGGTTGACTACACCTTC. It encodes CASSQRQGQVDYTF.

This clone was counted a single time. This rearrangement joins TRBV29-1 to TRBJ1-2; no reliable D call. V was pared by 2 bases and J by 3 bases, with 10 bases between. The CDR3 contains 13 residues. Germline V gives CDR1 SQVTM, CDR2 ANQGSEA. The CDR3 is CSVETPGDYGYTF. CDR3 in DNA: TGCAGCGTTGAAACACCGGGAGACTATGGCTACACCTTC.

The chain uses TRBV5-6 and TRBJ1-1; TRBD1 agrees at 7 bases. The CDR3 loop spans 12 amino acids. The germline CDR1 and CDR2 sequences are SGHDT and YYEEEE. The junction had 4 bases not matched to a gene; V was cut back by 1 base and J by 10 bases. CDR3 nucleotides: TGTGCCAGCAGCTTGCTATGGACAGGAGCTTTCTTT. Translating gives CASSLLWTGAFF.

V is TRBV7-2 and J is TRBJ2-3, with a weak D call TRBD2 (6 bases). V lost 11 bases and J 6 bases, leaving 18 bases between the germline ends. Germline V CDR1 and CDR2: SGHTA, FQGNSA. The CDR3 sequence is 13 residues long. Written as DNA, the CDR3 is TGTGCCTGCGCAGCGGGTAGCCGGGATACGCAGTATTTT. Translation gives CACAAGSRDTQYF.

Here the CDR3 reads CASSPSAIYGTDTQYF. Written as DNA, the CDR3 is TGTGCCAGCAGTCCTTCTGCGATTTATGGCACAGATACGCAGTATTTT. The chain employs TRBV27 and TRBJ2-3; the D is unclear. Per germline, CDR1 MNHEY and CDR2 SMNVEV (reference sequence). The CDR3 extends over 16 amino acids. V gave up 5 bases and J gave up 1 base, with 16 bases separating them.

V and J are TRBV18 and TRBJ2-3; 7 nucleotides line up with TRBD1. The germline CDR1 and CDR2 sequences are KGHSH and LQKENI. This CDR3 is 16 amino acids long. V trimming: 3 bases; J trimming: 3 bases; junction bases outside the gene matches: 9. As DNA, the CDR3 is TGTGCCAGCTCACCGTCCCCCGGGACAGCAACAGATACGCAGTATTTT. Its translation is CASSPSPGTATDTQYF.

CDR3 amino acids: CASSEARTGHRILYEQYF. CDR3 DNA: TGTGCCAGCAGTGAAGCCCGGACAGGGCACAGGATACTCTACGAGCAGTACTTC. The genes are TRBV2 and TRBJ2-7; 8 bases match TRBD1. V shed 0 bases, J shed 3 bases, and the junction held 13 bases outside the gene matches. The CDR3 spans 18 residues. In germline, CDR1 is SNHLY, CDR2 FYNNEI.

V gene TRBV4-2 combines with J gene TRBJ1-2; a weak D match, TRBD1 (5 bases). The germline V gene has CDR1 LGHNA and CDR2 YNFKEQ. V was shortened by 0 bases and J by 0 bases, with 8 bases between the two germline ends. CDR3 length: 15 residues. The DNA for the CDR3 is TGTGCCAGCAGCCAAGATGCGGGGCCTAACTATGGCTACACCTTC. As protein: CASSQDAGPNYGYTF.

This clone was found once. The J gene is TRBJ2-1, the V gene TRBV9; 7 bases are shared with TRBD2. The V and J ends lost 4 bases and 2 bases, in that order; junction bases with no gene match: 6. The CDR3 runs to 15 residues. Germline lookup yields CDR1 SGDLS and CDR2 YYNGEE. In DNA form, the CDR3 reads TGTGCCAGCAGCTCCGCCGGGACTACCTACAATGAGCAGTTCTTC. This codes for CASSSAGTTYNEQFF. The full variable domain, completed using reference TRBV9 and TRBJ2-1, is DSGVTQTPKHLITATGQRVTLRCSPRSGDLSVYWYQQSLDQGLQFLIQYYNGEERAKGNILERFSAQQFPDLHSELNLSSLELGDSALYFCASSSAGTTYNEQFFGPGTRLTVL.

Written as DNA, the CDR3 is TGTGCCAGCAGCTTAGCGGGCTCGGGGGGGCTCGGCTACACCTTC. This encodes CASSLAGSGGLGYTF. The J gene is TRBJ1-2, the V gene TRBV7-9; D might be TRBD1 (6 bases). CDR1 is SEHNR and CDR2 is FQNEAQ in the germline V gene (reference sequence). CDR3 size: 15 residues. With 0 bases removed from V and 8 bases from J, the gap between germline ends came to 16 bases.

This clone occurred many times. CDR3 nucleotide sequence: TGCGCCAGCAGCCCGCCGCGGGGAGGGTCTAATGAAAAACTGTTTTTT. Translation gives CASSPPRGGSNEKLFF. The V call is TRBV4-1, the J call TRBJ1-4; D remains unclear. The CDR3 is 16 amino acids. Germline V gene data show CDR1 as MGHRA and CDR2 as YSYEKL. Trimming removed 4 bases at V and 3 bases at J, with 15 bases between.

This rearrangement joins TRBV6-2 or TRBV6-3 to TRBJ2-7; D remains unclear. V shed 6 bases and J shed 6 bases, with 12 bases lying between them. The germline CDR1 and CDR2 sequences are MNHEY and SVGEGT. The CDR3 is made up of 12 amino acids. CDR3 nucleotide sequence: TGTGCCAGCAGCCTCAGCGTTACCGAGCAGTACTTC. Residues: CASSLSVTEQYF.

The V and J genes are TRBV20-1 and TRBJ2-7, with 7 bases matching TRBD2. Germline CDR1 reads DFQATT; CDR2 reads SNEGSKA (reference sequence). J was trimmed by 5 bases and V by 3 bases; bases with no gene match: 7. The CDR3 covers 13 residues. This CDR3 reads CSASKLAFHEQYF. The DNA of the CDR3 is TGCAGTGCTAGTAAACTAGCGTTCCACGAGCAGTACTTC.

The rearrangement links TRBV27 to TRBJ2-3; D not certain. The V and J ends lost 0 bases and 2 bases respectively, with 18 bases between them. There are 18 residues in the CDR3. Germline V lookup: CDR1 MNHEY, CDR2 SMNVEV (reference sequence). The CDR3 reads CASSLSSLRIGPTDTQYF. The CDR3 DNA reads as TGTGCCAGCAGTTTATCTTCCTTGCGGATTGGCCCCACAGATACGCAGTATTTT.

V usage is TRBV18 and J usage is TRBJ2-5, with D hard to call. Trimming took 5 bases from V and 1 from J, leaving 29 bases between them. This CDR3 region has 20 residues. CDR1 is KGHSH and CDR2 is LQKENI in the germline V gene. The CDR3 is CASSKPYGLLDQTFQETQYF. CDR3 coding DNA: TGTGCCAGCTCAAAACCCTACGGGTTGTTAGACCAAACCTTCCAAGAGACCCAGTACTTC.

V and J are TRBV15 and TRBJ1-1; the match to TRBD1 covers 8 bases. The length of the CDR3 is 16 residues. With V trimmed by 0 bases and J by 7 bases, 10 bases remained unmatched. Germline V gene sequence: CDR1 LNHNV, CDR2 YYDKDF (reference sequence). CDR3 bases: TGTGCCACCAGCAGAGACGAGGACAGGGCGGTCGGTGAAGCTTTCTTT. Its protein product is CATSRDEDRAVGEAFF.

In DNA, the CDR3 is TGCAGTGCTAGTCCCCAGTCGGGGAATCAGCCCCAGCATTTT. Translation gives CSASPQSGNQPQHF. This chain joins TRBV20-1 and TRBJ1-5; no firm D call. The V and J ends lost 3 bases and 4 bases respectively, with 13 bases between them. Germline V gives CDR1 DFQATT, CDR2 SNEGSKA (reference sequence). CDR3 size: 14 residues.

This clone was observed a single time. CDR3 region: CSVDPRGRGYEQYF. The CDR3 DNA sequence: TGCAGCGTTGATCCACGCGGGAGGGGCTACGAGCAGTACTTC. This rearrangement joins TRBV29-1 to TRBJ2-7; 9 bases fit TRBD2. CDR1 and CDR2 (germline): SQVTM, ANQGSEA. J lost 3 bases, V lost 3 bases, and 6 bases had no gene match. This CDR3 has 14 residues.

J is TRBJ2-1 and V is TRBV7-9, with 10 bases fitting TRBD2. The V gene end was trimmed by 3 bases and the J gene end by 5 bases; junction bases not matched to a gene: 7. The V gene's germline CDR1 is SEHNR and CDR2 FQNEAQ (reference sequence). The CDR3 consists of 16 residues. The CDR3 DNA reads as TGTGCCAGCAGCTTCGGCCTAGCGGGAGATCACAATGAGCAGTTCTTC. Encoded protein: CASSFGLAGDHNEQFF.

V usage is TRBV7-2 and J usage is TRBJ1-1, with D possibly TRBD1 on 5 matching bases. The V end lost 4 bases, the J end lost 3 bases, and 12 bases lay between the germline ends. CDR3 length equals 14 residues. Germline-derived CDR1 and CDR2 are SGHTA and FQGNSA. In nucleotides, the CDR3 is TGTGCCAGCAGCTCGGACGGGGGGGACACTGAAGCTTTCTTT. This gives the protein CASSSDGGDTEAFF.

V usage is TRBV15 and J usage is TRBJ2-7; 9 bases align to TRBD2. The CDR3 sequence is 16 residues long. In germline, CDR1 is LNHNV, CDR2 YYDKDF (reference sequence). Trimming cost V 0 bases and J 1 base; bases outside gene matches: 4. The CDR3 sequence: CATSRDTGLASYEQYF. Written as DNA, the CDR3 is TGTGCCACCAGCAGAGATACTGGACTAGCGTCCTACGAGCAGTACTTC.

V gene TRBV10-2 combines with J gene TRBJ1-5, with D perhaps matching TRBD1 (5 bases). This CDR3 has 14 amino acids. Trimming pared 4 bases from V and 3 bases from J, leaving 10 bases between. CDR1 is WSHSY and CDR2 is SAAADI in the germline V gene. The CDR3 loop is CASSAGGNNQPQHF. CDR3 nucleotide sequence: TGCGCCAGCAGTGCGGGGGGGAACAATCAGCCCCAGCATTTT.

The CDR3 spells CATSESSRDTYNEQFF. The CDR3 DNA sequence: TGTGCCACCAGTGAATCGTCCCGGGACACGTACAATGAGCAGTTCTTC. The J gene is TRBJ2-1, the V gene TRBV24-1; tentative D call: TRBD1 (6 bases). CDR3 length: 16 amino acids. With 4 bases removed from V and 4 bases from J, the gap between germline ends came to 16 bases. Germline V gene lookup returns CDR1 KGHDR and CDR2 SFDVKD.

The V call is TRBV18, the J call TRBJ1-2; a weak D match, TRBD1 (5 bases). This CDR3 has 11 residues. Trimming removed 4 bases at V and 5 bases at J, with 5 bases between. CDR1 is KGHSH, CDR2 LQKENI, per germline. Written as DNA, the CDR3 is TGTGCCAGCTCACAGGGGTATGGCTACACCTTC. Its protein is CASSQGYGYTF.

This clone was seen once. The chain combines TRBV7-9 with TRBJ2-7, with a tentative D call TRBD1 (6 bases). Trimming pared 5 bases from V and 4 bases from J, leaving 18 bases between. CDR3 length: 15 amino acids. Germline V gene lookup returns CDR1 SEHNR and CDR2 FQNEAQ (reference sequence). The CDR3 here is CASSPRGTLSYEQYF. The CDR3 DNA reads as TGTGCCAGCAGCCCGAGGGGGACACTCTCTTACGAGCAGTACTTC.

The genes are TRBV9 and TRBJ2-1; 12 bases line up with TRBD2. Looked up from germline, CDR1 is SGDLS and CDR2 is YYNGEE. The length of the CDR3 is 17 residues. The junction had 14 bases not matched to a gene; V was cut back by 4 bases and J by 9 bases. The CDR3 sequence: CASSRDSTSGSRGEQFF. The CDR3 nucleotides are TGTGCCAGCAGCCGTGATTCGACTAGCGGGAGCAGGGGTGAGCAGTTCTTC.

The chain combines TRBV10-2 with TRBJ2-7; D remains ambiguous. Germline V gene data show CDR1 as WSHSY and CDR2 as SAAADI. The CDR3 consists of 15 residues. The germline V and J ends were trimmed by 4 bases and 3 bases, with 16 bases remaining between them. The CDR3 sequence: CASSVFASIGYEQYF. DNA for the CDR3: TGCGCCAGCAGTGTGTTTGCGTCCATTGGCTACGAGCAGTACTTC.

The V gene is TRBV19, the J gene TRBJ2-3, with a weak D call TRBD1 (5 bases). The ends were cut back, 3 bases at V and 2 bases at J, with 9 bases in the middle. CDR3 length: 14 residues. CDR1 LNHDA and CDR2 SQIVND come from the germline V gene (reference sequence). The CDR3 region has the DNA TGTGCCAGTAGTATTACAGGATACACAGATACGCAGTATTTT. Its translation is CASSITGYTDTQYF.

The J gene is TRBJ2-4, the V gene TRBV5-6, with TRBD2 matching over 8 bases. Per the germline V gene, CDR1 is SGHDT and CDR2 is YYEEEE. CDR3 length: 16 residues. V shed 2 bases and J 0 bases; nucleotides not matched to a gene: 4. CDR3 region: CASSLLAEVAKNIQYF. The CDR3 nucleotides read TGTGCCAGCAGCTTACTAGCGGAAGTAGCCAAAAACATTCAGTACTTC.